What follows is one TCR beta chain and its context. Its cognate antigen is unknown. Patients who underwent sequencing had shown CD8+CD57+ cell expansion by flow cytometry. These data belong to a study of CD8+CD57+ T cells in acquired aplastic anemia. Overall study findings and caveats: Researchers reported that CD8+ Simpson's diversity was not significantly different in patients versus controls.

V lost 2 bases and J lost 6, with 10 bases in between. CDR3 length equals 14 residues. CDR1 is SGHDN and CDR2 is FVKESK in the germline V gene. Both TCR beta VDJ combination and CDR3 sequence profiling were carried out. Genomic DNA was the template for this profiling. TCRdb re-analysed the reads in MiXCR, keeping a single row per CDR3 protein. The repertoire includes hundreds of thousands of distinct CDR3 sequences, around 30% of them detected once, and around 0.82% sits in the top ten. V usage is TRBV14 and J usage is TRBJ2-2, with D maybe TRBD1 (5 bases). The TCR sequence derives from a human donor with aplastic anemia. The sequencing input was sorted CD4+, CD8+, or CD8+CD57+ T cells (not recorded which) from PBMCs. The CDR3 sequence: CASSQLGVSGELFF. In nucleotides, the CDR3 is TGTGCCAGCAGCCAATTAGGGGTATCCGGGGAGCTGTTTTTT.